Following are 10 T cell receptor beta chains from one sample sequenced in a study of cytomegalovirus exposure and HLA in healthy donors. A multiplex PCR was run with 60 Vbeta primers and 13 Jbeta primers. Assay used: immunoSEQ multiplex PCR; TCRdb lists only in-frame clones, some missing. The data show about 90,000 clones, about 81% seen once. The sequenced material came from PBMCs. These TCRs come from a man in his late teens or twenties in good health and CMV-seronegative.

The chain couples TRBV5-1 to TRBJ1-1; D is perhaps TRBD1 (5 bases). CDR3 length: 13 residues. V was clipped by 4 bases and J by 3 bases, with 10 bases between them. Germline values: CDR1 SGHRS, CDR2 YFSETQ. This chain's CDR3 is CASSDTGYTEAFF. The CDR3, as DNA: TGCGCCAGCAGCGATACAGGATACACTGAAGCTTTCTTT.

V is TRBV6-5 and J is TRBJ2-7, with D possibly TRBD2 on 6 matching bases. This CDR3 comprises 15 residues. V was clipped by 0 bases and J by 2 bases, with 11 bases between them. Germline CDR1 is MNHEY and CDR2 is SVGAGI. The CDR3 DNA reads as TGTGCCAGCAGTTACTCAACTAGCAAAACCTACGAGCAGTACTTC. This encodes CASSYSTSKTYEQYF.

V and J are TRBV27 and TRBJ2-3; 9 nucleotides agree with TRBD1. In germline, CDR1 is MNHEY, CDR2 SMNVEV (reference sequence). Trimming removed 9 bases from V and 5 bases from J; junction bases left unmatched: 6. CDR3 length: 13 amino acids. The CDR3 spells CASGTGMVDTQYF. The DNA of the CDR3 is TGTGCCAGTGGGACAGGGATGGTAGATACGCAGTATTTT.

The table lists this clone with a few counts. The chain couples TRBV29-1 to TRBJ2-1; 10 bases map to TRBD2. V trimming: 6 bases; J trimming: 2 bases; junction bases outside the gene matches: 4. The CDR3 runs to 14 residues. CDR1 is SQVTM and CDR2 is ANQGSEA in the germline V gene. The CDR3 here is CSVVAGGPYNEQFF. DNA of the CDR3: TGCAGCGTCGTAGCGGGAGGACCCTACAATGAGCAGTTCTTC.

The chain's CDR3 is CASSGQATPNYGYTF. DNA for the CDR3: TGTGCCAGCAGTGGACAGGCGACTCCTAACTATGGCTACACCTTC. The chain is built from TRBV2 and TRBJ1-2, with D possibly TRBD1 on 6 matching bases. This CDR3 contains 15 residues. Looked up from germline, CDR1 is SNHLY and CDR2 is FYNNEI. V was trimmed by 4 bases and J by 0 bases, leaving 12 bases between them.

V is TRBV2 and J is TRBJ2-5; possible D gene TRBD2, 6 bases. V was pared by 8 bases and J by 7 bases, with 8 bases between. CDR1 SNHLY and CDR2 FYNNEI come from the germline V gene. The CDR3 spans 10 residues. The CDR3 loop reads CASGGRTQYF. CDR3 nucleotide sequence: TGTGCCAGCGGGGGGAGGACCCAGTACTTC.

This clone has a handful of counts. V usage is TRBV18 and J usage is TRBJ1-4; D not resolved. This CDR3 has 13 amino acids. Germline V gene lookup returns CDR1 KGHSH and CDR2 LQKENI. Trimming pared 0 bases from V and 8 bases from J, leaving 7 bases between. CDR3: CASSPPGREKLFF. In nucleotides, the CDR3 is TGTGCCAGCTCACCACCGGGGAGAGAAAAACTGTTTTTT. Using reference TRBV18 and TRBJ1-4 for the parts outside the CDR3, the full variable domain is NAGVMQNPRHLVRRRGQEARLRCSPMKGHSHVYWYRQLPEEGLKFMVYLQKENIIDESGMPKERFSAEFPKEGPSILRIQQVVRGDSAAYFCASSPPGREKLFFGSGTQLSVL.

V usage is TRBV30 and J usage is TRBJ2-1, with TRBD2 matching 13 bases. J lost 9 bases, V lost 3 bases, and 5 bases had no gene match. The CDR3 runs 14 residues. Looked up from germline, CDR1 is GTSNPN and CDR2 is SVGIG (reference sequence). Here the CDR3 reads CAWRKLAGGLEQFF. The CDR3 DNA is TGTGCCTGGAGGAAACTAGCGGGAGGGCTTGAGCAGTTCTTC.

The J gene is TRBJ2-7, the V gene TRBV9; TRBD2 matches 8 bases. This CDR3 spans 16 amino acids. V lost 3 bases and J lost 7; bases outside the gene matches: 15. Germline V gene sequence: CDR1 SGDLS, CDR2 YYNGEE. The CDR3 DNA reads TGTGCCAGCAGCGCCGCTCTATCGGGAGGGCTGGAGGAGCAGTACTTC. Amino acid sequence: CASSAALSGGLEEQYF.

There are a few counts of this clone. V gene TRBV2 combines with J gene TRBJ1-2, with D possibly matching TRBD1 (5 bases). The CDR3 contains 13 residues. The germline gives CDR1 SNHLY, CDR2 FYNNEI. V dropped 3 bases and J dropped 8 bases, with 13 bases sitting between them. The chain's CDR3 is CASSDWAGRGYTF. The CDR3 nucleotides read TGTGCCAGCAGTGATTGGGCAGGGAGGGGCTACACCTTC.